Below are 7 T cell receptor beta chains sequenced from a single sample in a study of T-cell reconstitution after alpha-beta-depleted transplantation in children. For TCRbeta, the library was prepared with unique molecular identifiers. TCRdb passed the PCR reads through MiXCR, listing each CDR3 protein once. The table lists around 380,000 distinct CDR3 sequences, roughly 11% of them singletons. Material: PBMCs from the stem cell graft donor, obtained from the stem cell graft. These receptors were taken from a human donor who donated a stem cell graft to a child with acute myeloid leukemia.

This clonotype has more than one count but fewer than ten. The rearrangement links TRBV3-1 to TRBJ1-5; 7 bases line up with TRBD1. CDR3 length equals 15 residues. Germline V gives CDR1 LGHDT, CDR2 YNNKEL (reference sequence). V gave up 2 bases and J gave up 5 bases; unmatched junction bases: 6. CDR3 bases: TGTGCCAGCAGCCAAAATCTTGACAGGGATCAGCCCCAGCATTTT. This gives the protein CASSQNLDRDQPQHF.

The gene calls are TRBV12-3 or TRBV12-4 and TRBJ1-5, with D unclear. Between the trimmed V and J ends, which lost 6 bases and 0 bases, there was a span of 6 bases. The CDR3 consists of 13 residues. CDR3 sequence (DNA): TGTGCCAGCAGAAGCACTAGCAATCAGCCCCAGCATTTT. Amino acids: CASRSTSNQPQHF.

This clonotype showed up many times. The rearrangement uses TRBV6-1 and TRBJ2-7; D is tentatively TRBD1 or TRBD2 (5 bases each). From germline, CDR1 is MNHNS and CDR2 SASEGT. V was clipped by 5 bases and J by 1 base, with 21 bases between them. CDR3 length: 17 amino acids. This CDR3 reads CASSSSGWGRRSYEQYV. Here the CDR3 DNA reads TGTGCCAGCAGTTCAAGCGGTTGGGGGAGAAGATCCTACGAGCAGTACGTC.

This clonotype was seen more than once but under ten times. The rearrangement uses TRBV4-2 and TRBJ2-1; 8 bases agree with TRBD2. V shed 2 bases, J shed 5 bases, and the junction held 8 bases outside the gene matches. This CDR3 comprises 16 residues. Germline-derived CDR1 and CDR2 are LGHNA and YNFKEQ. CDR3 bases: TGTGCCAGCAGCCAAACCCCGGGACTAGTCCACAATGAGCAGTTCTTC. It is translated as CASSQTPGLVHNEQFF.

This rearrangement joins TRBV29-1 to TRBJ2-2, with a weak D call TRBD2 (6 bases). This CDR3 comprises 15 residues. Germline lookup yields CDR1 SQVTM and CDR2 ANQGSEA. V was clipped by 0 bases and J by 1 base, with 9 bases between them. The CDR3 loop reads CSVEDPSENTGELFF. DNA of the CDR3: TGCAGCGTTGAAGATCCTAGCGAGAACACCGGGGAGCTGTTTTTT.

V usage is TRBV10-3 and J usage is TRBJ1-3, with unresolved D. V was clipped by 6 bases and J by 0 bases, with 6 bases between them. The CDR3 has 13 residues. CDR1 and CDR2 from the germline V gene are ENHRY and SYGVKD. CDR3 sequence (DNA): TGTGCCATCAGATCGGACTCTGGAAACACCATATATTTT. It codes for CAIRSDSGNTIYF.

This clonotype was found a few times. This chain joins TRBV20-1 and TRBJ2-7, with 7 bases lining up with TRBD2. Germline CDR1 DFQATT, CDR2 SNEGSKA (reference sequence). V was pared by 6 bases and J by 3 bases, with 8 bases of the junction left unmatched. The CDR3 has 13 residues. CDR3 amino acids: CSAIQREDYEQYF. DNA of the CDR3: TGCAGTGCCATCCAACGGGAGGACTACGAGCAGTACTTC.